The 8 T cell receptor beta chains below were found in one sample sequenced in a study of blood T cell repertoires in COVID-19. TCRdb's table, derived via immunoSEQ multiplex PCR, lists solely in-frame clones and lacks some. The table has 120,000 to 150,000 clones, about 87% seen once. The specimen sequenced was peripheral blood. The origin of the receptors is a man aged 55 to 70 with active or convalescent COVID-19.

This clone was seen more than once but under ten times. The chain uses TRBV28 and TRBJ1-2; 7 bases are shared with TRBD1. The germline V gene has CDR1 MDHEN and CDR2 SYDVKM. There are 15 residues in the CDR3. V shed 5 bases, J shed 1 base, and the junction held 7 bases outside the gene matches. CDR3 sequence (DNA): TGTGCCAGCAGTACCCGGGACAGATTTAACTATGGCTACACCTTC. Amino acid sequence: CASSTRDRFNYGYTF.

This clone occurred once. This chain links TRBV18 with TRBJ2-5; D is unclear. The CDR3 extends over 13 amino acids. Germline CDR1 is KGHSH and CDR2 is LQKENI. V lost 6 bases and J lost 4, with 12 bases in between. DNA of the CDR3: TGTGCCAGCTCCCCCCAAAGAGGAGAGACCCAGTACTTC. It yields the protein CASSPQRGETQYF.

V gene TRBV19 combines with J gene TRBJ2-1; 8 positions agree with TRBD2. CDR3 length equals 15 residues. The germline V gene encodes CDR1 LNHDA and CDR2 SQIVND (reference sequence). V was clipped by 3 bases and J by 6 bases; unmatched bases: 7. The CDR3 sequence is CASSIPAGGSNEQFF. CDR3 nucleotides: TGTGCCAGTAGTATTCCGGCGGGAGGAAGCAATGAGCAGTTCTTC. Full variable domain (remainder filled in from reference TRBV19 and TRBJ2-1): DGGITQSPKYLFRKEGQNVTLSCEQNLNHDAMYWYRQDPGQGLRLIYYSQIVNDFQKGDIAEGYSVSREKKESFPLTVTSAQKNPTAFYLCASSIPAGGSNEQFFGPGTRLTVL.

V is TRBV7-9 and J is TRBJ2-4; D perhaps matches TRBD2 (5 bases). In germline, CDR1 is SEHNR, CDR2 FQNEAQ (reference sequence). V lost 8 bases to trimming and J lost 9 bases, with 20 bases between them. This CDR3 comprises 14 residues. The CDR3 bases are TGTGCCAGCGGGCGGGCGCTAACTAGTGGCATTCAGTACTTC. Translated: CASGRALTSGIQYF. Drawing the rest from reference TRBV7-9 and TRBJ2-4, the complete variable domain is DTGVSQNPRHKITKRGQNVTFRCDPISEHNRLYWYRQTLGQGPEFLTYFQNEAQLEKSRLLSDRFSAERPKGSFSTLEIQRTEQGDSAMYLCASGRALTSGIQYFGAGTRLSVL.

CDR3 DNA: TGTGCCAGCAGTTTGCTAGCAACCAATGAGCAGTTCTTC. Translated: CASSLLATNEQFF. The rearrangement uses TRBV27 and TRBJ2-1, with D maybe TRBD2 (5 bases). The CDR3 has 13 amino acids. The V gene lost 3 bases and the J gene lost 6 bases, with 9 bases spanning the gap. Germline V CDR1 and CDR2: MNHEY, SMNVEV (reference sequence).

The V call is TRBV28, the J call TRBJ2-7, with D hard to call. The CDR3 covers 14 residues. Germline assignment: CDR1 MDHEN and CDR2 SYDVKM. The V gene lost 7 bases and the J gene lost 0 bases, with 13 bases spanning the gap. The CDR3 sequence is CASNSPEFSYEQYF. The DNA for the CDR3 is TGTGCCAGCAACTCCCCCGAATTCTCCTACGAGCAGTACTTC.

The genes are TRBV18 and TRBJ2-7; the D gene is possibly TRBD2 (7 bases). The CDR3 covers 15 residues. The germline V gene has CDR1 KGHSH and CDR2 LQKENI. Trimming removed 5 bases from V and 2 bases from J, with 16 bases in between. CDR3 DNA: TGTGCCAGCTCATCTGGAGGGGGGGTCCCCTACGAGCAGTACTTC. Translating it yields CASSSGGGVPYEQYF. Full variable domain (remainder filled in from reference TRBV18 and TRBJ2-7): NAGVMQNPRHLVRRRGQEARLRCSPMKGHSHVYWYRQLPEEGLKFMVYLQKENIIDESGMPKERFSAEFPKEGPSILRIQQVVRGDSAAYFCASSSGGGVPYEQYFGPGTRLTVT.

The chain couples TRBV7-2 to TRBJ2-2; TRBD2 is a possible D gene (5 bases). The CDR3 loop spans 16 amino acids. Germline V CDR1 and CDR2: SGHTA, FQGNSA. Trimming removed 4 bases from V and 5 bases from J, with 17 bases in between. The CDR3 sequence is CASSYLSGVGTGELFF. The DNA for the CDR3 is TGTGCCAGCAGCTACTTGAGCGGAGTGGGGACCGGGGAGCTGTTTTTT.